Listed below are T cell receptor beta chains from one sample, sequenced in a study of T cell responses to AZD1222 COVID-19 vaccine. TCRdb's copy holds only in-frame clones and misses some; the assay was immunoSEQ multiplex PCR. Among about 120,000 clones listed, 92% were seen once. This material consisted of peripheral blood, taken 28 days after the second AZD1222 dose. The receptor source for this set is an adult who received the AZD1222 COVID-19 vaccine. Both conserved end residues are part of each CDR3. D genes are given only for firm matches. Rows give clone size only sometimes, using once, few, many, or a class for an expanded clone.

CDR3 DNA	CDR3 protein	D gene	V gene	clone size	J gene
TGTGCCAGCAGCGATAGACTAGCGGGAGGGCCGTACCAAGAGACCCAGTACTTC	CASSDRLAGGPYQETQYF	TRBD2	TRBV7-8	.	TRBJ2-5
TGTGCCACCAGCAGAGATCGAGAAGGCCACCAGCCCCAGCATTTT	CATSRDREGHQPQHF	.	TRBV15	.	TRBJ1-5
TGCGCCAGCACAATGGAGAGCCTCCAAGAGACCCAGTACTTC	CASTMESLQETQYF	.	TRBV5-1	.	TRBJ2-5
TGTGCCAGCAGTTTAAAGACGGACAGGCCTTTCTTT	CASSLKTDRPFF	TRBD1	TRBV28	.	TRBJ1-6
TGTGCCAGCAGCTTACTGGACTCTGGAAACACCATATATTTT	CASSLLDSGNTIYF	.	TRBV7-9	.	TRBJ1-3
TGTGCCAGCAGTCCAACAGGGGGCCCCACTGAAGCTTTCTTT	CASSPTGGPTEAFF	TRBD1	TRBV27	.	TRBJ1-1
TGTGCCAGCAGTTTTGGTCTGCGAAGTCGGAAGTATTTT	CASSFGLRSRKYF	.	TRBV12-3/TRBV12-4	.	TRBJ2-3
TGTGCCAGCAGCCATACGGGACTTAGCGTTTTGGAACAGTTCTTC	CASSHTGLSVLEQFF	.	TRBV3-1/TRBV3-2	once	TRBJ2-1
TGTGCCAGCAGCCTCCGCCTGGGTTCGAATGAAAAACTGTTTTTT	CASSLRLGSNEKLFF	.	TRBV7-9	.	TRBJ1-4
TGCGCCAGCAGGGACAGGGGTGTAGGTGAAAACATTCAGTACTTC	CASRDRGVGENIQYF	TRBD1	TRBV10-2	.	TRBJ2-4
TGCGCCAGCAGCTTGGAGGCTAGCGGGGGCTACAATGAGCAGTTCTTC	CASSLEASGGYNEQFF	TRBD2	TRBV5-1	.	TRBJ2-1
TGTGCCAGCAGCCAACCCAGGGGGAGCACTGAAGCTTTCTTT	CASSQPRGSTEAFF	TRBD1	TRBV3-1/TRBV3-2	few	TRBJ1-1
TGTGCCAGCAGCTTCACAAGTCCGGGACAGGGGGCTTTTTTGTCTGGCTACACCTTC	CASSFTSPGQGAFLSGYTF	TRBD1	TRBV7-8	.	TRBJ1-2
TGTGCCAGCATTTGGGACAGCAACAATGAGCAGTTCTTC	CASIWDSNNEQFF	TRBD1	TRBV2	.	TRBJ2-1
TGTGCCAGCAGCCCTACTGGCGTAGATACGCAGTATTTT	CASSPTGVDTQYF	.	TRBV7-9	.	TRBJ2-3
TGTGCCTGGAGACCTTACGGGTATGGCTACACCTTC	CAWRPYGYGYTF	.	TRBV30	.	TRBJ1-2
TGTGCCAGCAGGGGGGGGGTCGGCCCGCAGTATTTT	CASRGGVGPQYF	TRBD2	TRBV27	once	TRBJ2-3
TGTGCCAGCAGCCAAGGGTGGTCTAGCGCCCTTAGCACCGGGGAGCTGTTTTTT	CASSQGWSSALSTGELFF	.	TRBV4-2	.	TRBJ2-2
TGTGCCAGCAGCGCCTACACCTCCACTAGCCTTTTCACAGATACGCAGTATTTT	CASSAYTSTSLFTDTQYF	.	TRBV9	.	TRBJ2-3
TGTGCCAGCCAAAGCCTCACTAGCGGGAGTTTGAGCTCCTACAATGAGCAGTTCTTC	CASQSLTSGSLSSYNEQFF	TRBD2	TRBV19	.	TRBJ2-1